Sequencing of this TCR beta chain was carried out in a study of T cells in Graves' hyperthyroidism and ophthalmopathy. Broader study findings: Blood also held most thyroid clonotypes expanded beyond 0.001. Ophthalmopathy onset followed model prediction by a median approximately 5.9 months.

On this clonotype: Its antigen is not known.

TCR beta CDR3 sequences were amplified from RNA transcripts. HTBI primers were the set used in a first-round RT-PCR of the TCR CDR3. TCRdb re-called the multiplex PCR reads with MiXCR, one entry per CDR3 protein. Of about 350,000 distinct CDR3 sequences in the sample, around a sixth were seen once. From 10 ml of fresh peripheral blood, PBMCs were isolated. The sample consisted of blood. This clonotype was sampled from a middle-aged woman with Graves' ophthalmopathy.

The CDR3 DNA reads TGTGCCAGCAGCCCCCCGCAGTCGCCGGGGGACACCGGGGAGCTGTTTTTT. Protein product: CASSPPQSPGDTGELFF. The genes are TRBV7-6 and TRBJ2-2; a possible D gene is TRBD2 (6 bases). The V gene's germline CDR1 is SGHVS and CDR2 FNYEAQ. Trimming pared 5 bases from V and 3 bases from J, leaving 19 bases between. This CDR3 is built from 17 residues.